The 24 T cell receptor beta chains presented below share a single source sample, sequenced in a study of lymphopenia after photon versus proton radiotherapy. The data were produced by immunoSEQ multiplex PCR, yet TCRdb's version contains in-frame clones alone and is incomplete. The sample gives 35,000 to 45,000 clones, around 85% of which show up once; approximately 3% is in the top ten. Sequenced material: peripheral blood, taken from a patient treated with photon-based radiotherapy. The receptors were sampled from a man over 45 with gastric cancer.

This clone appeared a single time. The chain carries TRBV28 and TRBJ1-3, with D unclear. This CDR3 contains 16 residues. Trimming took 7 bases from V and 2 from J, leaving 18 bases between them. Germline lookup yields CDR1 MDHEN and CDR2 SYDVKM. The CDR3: CASTLPVGVAGNTIYF. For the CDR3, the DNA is TGTGCCAGCACTCTACCGGTTGGCGTAGCTGGAAACACCATATATTTT.

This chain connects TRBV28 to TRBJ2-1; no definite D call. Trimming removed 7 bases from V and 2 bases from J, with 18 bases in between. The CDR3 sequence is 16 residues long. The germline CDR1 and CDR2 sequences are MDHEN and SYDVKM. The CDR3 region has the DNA TGTGCCAGCACAAAACTGGCAGCGAGAGCCTACAATGAGCAGTTCTTC. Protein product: CASTKLAARAYNEQFF.

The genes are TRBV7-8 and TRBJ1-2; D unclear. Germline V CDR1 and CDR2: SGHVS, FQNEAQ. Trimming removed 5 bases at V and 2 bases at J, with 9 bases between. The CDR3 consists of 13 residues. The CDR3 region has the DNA TGTGCCAGCAGCCTTACCGACAACTATGGCTACACCTTC. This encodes CASSLTDNYGYTF.

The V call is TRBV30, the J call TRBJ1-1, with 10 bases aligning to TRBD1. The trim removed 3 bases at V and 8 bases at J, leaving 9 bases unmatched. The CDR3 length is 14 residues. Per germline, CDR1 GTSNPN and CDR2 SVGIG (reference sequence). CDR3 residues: CAWSTGTGAREAFF. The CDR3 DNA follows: TGTGCCTGGAGCACCGGGACAGGGGCCCGCGAAGCTTTCTTT.

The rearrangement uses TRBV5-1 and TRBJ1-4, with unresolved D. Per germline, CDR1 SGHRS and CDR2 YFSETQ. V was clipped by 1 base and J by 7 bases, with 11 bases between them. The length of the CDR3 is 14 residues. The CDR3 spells CASSLPERSEKLFF. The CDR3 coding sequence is TGCGCCAGCAGCTTGCCGGAGAGGAGTGAAAAACTGTTTTTT.

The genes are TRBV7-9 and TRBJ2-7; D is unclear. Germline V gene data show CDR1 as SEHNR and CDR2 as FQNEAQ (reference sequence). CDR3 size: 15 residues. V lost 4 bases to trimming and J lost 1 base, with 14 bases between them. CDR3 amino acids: CASSSAPSVSYEQYF. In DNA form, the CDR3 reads TGTGCCAGCAGCTCGGCCCCCAGCGTTTCCTACGAGCAGTACTTC.

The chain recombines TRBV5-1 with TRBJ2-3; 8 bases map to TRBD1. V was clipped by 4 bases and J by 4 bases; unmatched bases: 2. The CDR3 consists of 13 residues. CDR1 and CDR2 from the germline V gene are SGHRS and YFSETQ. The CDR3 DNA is TGCGCCAGCAGCCCGGACAGGGCAGATACGCAGTATTTT. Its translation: CASSPDRADTQYF.

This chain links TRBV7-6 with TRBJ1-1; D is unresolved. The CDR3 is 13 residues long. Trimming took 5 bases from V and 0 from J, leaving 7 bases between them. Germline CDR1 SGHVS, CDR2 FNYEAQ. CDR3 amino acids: CASSRVMNTEAFF. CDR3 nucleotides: TGTGCCAGCAGCCGAGTAATGAACACTGAAGCTTTCTTT.

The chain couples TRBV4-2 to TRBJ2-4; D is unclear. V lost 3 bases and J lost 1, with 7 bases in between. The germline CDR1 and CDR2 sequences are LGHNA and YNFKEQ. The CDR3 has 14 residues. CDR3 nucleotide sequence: TGTGCCAGCAGCCAGATAGCTGCCAAAAACATTCAGTACTTC. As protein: CASSQIAAKNIQYF.

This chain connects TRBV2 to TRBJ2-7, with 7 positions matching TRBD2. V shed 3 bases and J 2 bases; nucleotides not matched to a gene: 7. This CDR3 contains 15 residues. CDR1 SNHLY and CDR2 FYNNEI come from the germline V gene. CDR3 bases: TGTGCCAGCAGTGAGGCACTAGCGCAAACCTACGAGCAGTACTTC. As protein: CASSEALAQTYEQYF. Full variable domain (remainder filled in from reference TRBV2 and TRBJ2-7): EPEVTQTPSHQVTQMGQEVILRCVPISNHLYFYWYRQILGQKVEFLVSFYNNEISEKSEIFDDQFSVERPDGSNFTLKIRSTKLEDSAMYFCASSEALAQTYEQYFGPGTRLTVT.

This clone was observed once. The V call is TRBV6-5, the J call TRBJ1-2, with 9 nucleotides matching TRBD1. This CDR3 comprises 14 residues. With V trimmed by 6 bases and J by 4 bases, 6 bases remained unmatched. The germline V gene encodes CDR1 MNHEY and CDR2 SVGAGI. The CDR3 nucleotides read TGTGCCAGCAGGCCGGGACAGGGTAGCTATGGCTACACCTTC. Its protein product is CASRPGQGSYGYTF.

The CDR3 reads CASIGQNTEAFF. CDR3 bases: TGTGCCAGCATCGGACAGAACACTGAAGCTTTCTTT. The rearrangement joins TRBV5-4 to TRBJ1-1, with D possibly TRBD1 on 5 matching bases. Trimming took 6 bases from V and 1 from J, leaving 7 bases between them. This CDR3 contains 12 residues. Germline V gives CDR1 SGHNT, CDR2 YYREEE (reference sequence).

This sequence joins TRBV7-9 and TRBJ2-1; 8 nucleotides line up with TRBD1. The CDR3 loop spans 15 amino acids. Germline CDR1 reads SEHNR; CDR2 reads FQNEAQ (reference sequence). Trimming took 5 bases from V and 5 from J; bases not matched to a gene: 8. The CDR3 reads CASSPPGQAHNEQFF. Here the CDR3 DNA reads TGTGCCAGCAGCCCACCGGGACAGGCGCACAATGAGCAGTTCTTC.

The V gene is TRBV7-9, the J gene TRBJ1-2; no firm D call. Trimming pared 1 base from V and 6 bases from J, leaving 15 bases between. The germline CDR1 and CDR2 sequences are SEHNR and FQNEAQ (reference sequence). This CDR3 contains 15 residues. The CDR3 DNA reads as TGTGCCAGCAGCTTAGAAGTTCGCCAGGCCCATGGCTACACCTTC. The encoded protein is CASSLEVRQAHGYTF.

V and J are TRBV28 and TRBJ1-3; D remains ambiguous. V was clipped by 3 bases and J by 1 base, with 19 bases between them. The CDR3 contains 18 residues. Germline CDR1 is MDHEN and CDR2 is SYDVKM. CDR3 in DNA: TGTGCCAGCAGTTTTAATTGGATGGCCGACCGGTCTGGAAACACCATATATTTT. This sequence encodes CASSFNWMADRSGNTIYF.

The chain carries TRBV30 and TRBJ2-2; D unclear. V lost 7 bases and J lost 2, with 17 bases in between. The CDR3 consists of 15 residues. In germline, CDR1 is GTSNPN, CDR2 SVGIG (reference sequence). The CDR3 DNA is TGTGCCTCCTCAGGCGCGGCCCTCAACACCGGGGAGCTGTTTTTT. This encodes CASSGAALNTGELFF.

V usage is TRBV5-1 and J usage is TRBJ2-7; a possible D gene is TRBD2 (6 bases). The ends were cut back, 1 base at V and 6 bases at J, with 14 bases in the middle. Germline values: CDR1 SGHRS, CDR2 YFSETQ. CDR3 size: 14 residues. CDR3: CASSLRMMGGEQYF. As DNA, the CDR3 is TGCGCCAGCAGCTTGAGGATGATGGGGGGCGAGCAGTACTTC.

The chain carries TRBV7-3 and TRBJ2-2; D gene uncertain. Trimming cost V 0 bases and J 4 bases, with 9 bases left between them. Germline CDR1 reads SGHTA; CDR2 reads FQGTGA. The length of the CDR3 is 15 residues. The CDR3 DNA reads TGTGCCAGCAGCTTAACTAGAAGCCCCACCGGGGAGCTGTTTTTT. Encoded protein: CASSLTRSPTGELFF.

The DNA of the CDR3 is TGCGCCAGCAGCCAAGGGTCCCCCAGCACAATTAACTATGGCTACACCTTC. This gives the protein CASSQGSPSTINYGYTF. The rearrangement links TRBV4-3 to TRBJ1-2; D remains ambiguous. V was pared by 1 base and J by 1 base, with 16 bases between. The CDR3 totals 17 residues. The germline CDR1 and CDR2 sequences are LGHNA and YSLEER.

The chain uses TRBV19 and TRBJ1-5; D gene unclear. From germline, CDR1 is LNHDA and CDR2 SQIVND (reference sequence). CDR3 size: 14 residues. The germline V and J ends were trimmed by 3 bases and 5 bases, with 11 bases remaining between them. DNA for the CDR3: TGTGCCAGTAGTATGGTAGCACCTCATCAGCCCCAGCATTTT. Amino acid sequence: CASSMVAPHQPQHF. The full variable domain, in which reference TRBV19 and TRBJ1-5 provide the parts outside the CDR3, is DGGITQSPKYLFRKEGQNVTLSCEQNLNHDAMYWYRQDPGQGLRLIYYSQIVNDFQKGDIAEGYSVSREKKESFPLTVTSAQKNPTAFYLCASSMVAPHQPQHFGDGTRLSIL.

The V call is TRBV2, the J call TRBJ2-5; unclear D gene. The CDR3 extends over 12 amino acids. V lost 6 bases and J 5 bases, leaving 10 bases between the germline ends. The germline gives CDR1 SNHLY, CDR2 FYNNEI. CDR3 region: CASSDPAETQYF. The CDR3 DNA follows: TGTGCCAGCAGCGATCCGGCGGAGACCCAGTACTTC.

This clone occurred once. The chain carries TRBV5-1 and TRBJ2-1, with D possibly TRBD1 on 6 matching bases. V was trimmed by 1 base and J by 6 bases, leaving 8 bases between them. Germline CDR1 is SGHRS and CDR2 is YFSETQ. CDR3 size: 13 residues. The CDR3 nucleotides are TGCGCCAGCAGCTTGACAGGGATCAATGAGCAGTTCTTC. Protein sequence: CASSLTGINEQFF.

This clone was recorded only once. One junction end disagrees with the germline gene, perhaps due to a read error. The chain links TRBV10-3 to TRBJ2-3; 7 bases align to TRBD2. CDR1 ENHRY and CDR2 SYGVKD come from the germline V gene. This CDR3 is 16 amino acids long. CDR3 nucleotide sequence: TGTGCCACCAGTGAGTCAGCCGCTAGCGGTAGGGATACGCAGTATTTT. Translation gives CATSESAASGRDTQYF.

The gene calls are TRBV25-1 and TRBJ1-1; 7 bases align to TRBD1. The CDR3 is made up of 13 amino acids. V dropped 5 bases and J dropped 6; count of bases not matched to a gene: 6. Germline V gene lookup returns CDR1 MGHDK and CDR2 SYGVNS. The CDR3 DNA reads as TGTGCCAGCAGTAAACAGGGGAGGCCTGAAGCTTTCTTT. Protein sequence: CASSKQGRPEAFF.